These 2 T cell receptor beta chains share one sample of origin, sequenced in a study of blood T cell repertoires in COVID-19. The table came from immunoSEQ multiplex PCR; TCRdb's copy has only in-frame clones and leaves some out. The table lists 140,000 or so clones, roughly three quarters of them singletons. Sequenced material: peripheral blood. The receptors originated from a woman between 55 and 75 years old with acute or convalescent COVID-19.

This rearrangement joins TRBV28 to TRBJ1-5; TRBD1 agrees at 7 bases. The length of the CDR3 is 16 residues. The J segment lost 1 base and the V segment lost 4 bases, leaving 7 bases of the junction unmatched. In germline, CDR1 is MDHEN, CDR2 SYDVKM. The CDR3 DNA sequence: TGTGCCAGCAGTTCAGGAGGCAGGGGGAGCAATCAGCCCCAGCATTTT. Its protein product is CASSSGGRGSNQPQHF.

The V call is TRBV18, the J call TRBJ2-6, with D possibly being TRBD2 (5 bases). The germline CDR1 and CDR2 sequences are KGHSH and LQKENI. With 4 bases removed from V and 0 bases from J, the gap between germline ends came to 16 bases. The CDR3 has 18 amino acids. This CDR3 is CASSLSLDSLSGANVLTF. The DNA for the CDR3 is TGTGCCAGCTCACTATCACTAGATTCCCTCTCTGGGGCCAACGTCCTGACTTTC.